The clone carrying this TCR beta chain was seen ten or more times. RNA transcripts provided the source from which TCR beta CDR3 regions were amplified. First-round RT-PCR of the TCR CDR3 relied on the HTBI primer set. TCRdb reprocessed the multiplex PCR reads with MiXCR, giving one entry per CDR3 protein. Of about 720,000 distinct CDR3 sequences listed, 16% are singletons. Per germline, CDR1 SGHAT and CDR2 FQNNGV. The length of the CDR3 is 14 residues. Germline trimming cut 5 bases from V and 7 bases from J; bases unmatched to any gene: 7. These data come from a study of T cells in Graves' hyperthyroidism and ophthalmopathy.

Specimen: blood. The rearrangement links TRBV11-2 to TRBJ1-4; 7 nucleotides agree with TRBD1. This clonotype was obtained from a man in his late teens or twenties with Graves' hyperthyroidism. CDR3 region: CASSLRQGGEKLFF. Here the CDR3 DNA reads TGTGCCAGCAGCCTGCGACAGGGTGGTGAAAAACTGTTTTTT.